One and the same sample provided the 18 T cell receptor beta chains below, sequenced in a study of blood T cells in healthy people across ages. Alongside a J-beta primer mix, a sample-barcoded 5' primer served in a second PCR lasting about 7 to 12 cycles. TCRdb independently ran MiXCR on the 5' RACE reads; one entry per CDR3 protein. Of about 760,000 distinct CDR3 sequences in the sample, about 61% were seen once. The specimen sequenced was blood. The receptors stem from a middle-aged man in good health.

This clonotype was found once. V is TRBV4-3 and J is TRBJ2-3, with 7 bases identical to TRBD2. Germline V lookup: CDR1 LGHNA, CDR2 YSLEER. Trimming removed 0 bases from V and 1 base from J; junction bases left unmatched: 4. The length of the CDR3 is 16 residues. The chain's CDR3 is CASSQEVRGGTDTQYF. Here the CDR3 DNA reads TGCGCCAGCAGCCAAGAGGTCCGGGGGGGCACAGATACGCAGTATTTT.

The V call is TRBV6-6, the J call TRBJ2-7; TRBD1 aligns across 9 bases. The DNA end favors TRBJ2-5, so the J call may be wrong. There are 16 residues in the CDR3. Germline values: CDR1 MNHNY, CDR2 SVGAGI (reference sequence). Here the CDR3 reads CASRTPQTGGVETQYF. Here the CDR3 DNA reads TGTGCCAGCAGGACCCCCCAAACAGGGGGCGTAGAGACCCAGTACTTC.

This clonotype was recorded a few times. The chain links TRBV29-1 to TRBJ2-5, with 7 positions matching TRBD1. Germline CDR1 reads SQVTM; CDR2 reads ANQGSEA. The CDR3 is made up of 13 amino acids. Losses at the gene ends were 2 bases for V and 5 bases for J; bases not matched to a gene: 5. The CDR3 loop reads CSVERDRDETQYF. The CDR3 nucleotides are TGCAGCGTTGAACGGGACAGAGACGAGACCCAGTACTTC.

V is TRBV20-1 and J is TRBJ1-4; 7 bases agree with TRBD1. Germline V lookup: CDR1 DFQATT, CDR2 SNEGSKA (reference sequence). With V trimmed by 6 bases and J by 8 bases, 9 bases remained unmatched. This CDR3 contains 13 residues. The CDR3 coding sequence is TGCAGTGCGCGGGACAGCGGAAAAGAAAAACTGTTTTTT. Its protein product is CSARDSGKEKLFF.

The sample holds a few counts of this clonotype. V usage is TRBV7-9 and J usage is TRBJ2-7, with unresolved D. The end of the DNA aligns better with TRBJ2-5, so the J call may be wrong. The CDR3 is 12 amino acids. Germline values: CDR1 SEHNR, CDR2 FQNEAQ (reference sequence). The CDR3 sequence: CASSLRPETQYF. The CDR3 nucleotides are TGTGCCAGCAGCTTAAGGCCGGAGACCCAGTACTTC.

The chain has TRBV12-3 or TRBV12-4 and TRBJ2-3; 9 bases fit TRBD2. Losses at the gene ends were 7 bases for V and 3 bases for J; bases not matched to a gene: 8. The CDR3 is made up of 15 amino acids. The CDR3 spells CASIPGTSKTDTQYF. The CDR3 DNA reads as TGTGCCAGCATCCCCGGGACTAGCAAAACAGATACGCAGTATTTT.

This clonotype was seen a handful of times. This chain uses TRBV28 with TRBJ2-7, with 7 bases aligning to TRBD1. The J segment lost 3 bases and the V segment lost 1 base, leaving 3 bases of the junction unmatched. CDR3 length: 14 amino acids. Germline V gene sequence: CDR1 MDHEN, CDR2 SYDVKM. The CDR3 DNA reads TGTGCCAGCAGTTTATCCCCAGGGGGCTACGAGCAGTACTTC. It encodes CASSLSPGGYEQYF.

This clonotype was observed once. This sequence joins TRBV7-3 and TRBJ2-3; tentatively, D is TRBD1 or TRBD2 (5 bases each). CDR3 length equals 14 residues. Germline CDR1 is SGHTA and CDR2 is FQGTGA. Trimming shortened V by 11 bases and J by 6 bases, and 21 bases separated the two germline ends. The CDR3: CASGVGVGVDTQYF. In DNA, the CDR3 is TGTGCCTCAGGAGTGGGGGTCGGGGTGGATACGCAGTATTTT.

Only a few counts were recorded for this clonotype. The CDR3 sequence: CASHTSINEQFF. DNA for the CDR3: TGTGCCAGCCACACTAGTATCAATGAGCAGTTCTTC. The rearrangement links TRBV28 to TRBJ2-1; a weak D match, TRBD2 (5 bases). CDR3 length: 12 residues. Germline values: CDR1 MDHEN, CDR2 SYDVKM. Between the trimmed V and J ends, which lost 8 bases and 6 bases, there was a span of 11 bases.

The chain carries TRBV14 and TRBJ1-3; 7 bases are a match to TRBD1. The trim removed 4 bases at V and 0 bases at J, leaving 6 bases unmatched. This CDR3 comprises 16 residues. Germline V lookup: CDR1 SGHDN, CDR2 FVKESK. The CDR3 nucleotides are TGTGCCAGCAGCCGGGACAGACTTTTCTCTGGAAACACCATATATTTT. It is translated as CASSRDRLFSGNTIYF.

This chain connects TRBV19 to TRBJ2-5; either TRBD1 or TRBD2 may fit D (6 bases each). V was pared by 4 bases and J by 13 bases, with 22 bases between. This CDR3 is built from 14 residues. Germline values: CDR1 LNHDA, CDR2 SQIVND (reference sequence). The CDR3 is CASSTNSGRGTPYF. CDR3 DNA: TGTGCCAGTAGTACAAACTCCGGTAGGGGGACTCCGTACTTC.

CDR3 sequence reads: CASSVQPGGPGDTQYF. In DNA form, the CDR3 reads TGTGCCAGCAGCGTACAGCCCGGGGGGCCAGGAGATACGCAGTATTTT. The chain carries TRBV9 and TRBJ2-3; tentative D call: TRBD2 (7 bases). CDR3 length: 16 residues. Germline V gives CDR1 SGDLS, CDR2 YYNGEE. V was pared by 1 base and J by 5 bases, with 17 bases between.

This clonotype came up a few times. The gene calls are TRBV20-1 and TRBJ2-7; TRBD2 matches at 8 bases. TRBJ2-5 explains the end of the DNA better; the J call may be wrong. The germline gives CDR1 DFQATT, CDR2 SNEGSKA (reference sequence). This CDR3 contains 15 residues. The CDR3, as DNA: TGCAGTGCGCGGAGCGGGAGTACCCGCCGGGAGACCCAGTACTTC. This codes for CSARSGSTRRETQYF.

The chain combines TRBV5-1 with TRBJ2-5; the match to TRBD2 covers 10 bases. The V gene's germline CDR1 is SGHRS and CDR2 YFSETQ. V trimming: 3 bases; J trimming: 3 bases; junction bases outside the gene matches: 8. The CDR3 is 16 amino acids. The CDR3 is CASSSIAGGFEETQYF. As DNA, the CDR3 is TGCGCCAGCAGCTCGATAGCGGGAGGTTTCGAAGAGACCCAGTACTTC. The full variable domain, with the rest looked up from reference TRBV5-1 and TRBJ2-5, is KAGVTQTPRYLIKTRGQQVTLSCSPISGHRSVSWYQQTPGQGLQFLFEYFSETQRNKGNFPGRFSGRQFSNSRSEMNVSTLELGDSALYLCASSSIAGGFEETQYFGPGTRLLVL.

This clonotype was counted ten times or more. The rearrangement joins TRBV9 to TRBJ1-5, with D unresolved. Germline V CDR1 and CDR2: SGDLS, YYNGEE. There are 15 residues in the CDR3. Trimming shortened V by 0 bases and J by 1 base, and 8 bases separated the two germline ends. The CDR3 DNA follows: TGTGCCAGCAGCGTAGCATGGTCGAGCAATCAGCCCCAGCATTTT. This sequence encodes CASSVAWSSNQPQHF.

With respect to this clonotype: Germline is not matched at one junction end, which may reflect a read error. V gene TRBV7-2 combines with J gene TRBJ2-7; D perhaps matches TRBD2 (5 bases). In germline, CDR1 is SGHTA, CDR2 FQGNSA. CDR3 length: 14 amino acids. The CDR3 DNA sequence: TGTGCCAGCAGCGTAGCGTCTCAGAGCTACGAGCAGTACTTC. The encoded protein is CASSVASQSYEQYF.

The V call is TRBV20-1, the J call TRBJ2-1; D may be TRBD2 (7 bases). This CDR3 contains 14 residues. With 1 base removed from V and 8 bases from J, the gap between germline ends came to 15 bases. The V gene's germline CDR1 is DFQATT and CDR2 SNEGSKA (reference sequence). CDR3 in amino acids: CSARGGGGSDEQFF. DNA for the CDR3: TGCAGTGCTAGAGGGGGGGGCGGAAGCGATGAGCAGTTCTTC.

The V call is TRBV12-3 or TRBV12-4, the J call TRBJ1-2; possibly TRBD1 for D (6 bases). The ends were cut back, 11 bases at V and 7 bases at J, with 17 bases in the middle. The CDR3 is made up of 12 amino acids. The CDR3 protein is CAQNREEGGYTF. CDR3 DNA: TGTGCCCAGAACAGGGAGGAGGGTGGCTACACCTTC.